This T cell receptor beta chain came from a study of blood T cell repertoires in COVID-19. Looked up from germline, CDR1 is MNHEY and CDR2 is SMNVEV (reference sequence). V dropped 4 bases and J dropped 3 bases, with 12 bases sitting between them. The CDR3 length is 14 residues. Sequenced by immunoSEQ multiplex PCR; TCRdb stores in-frame clones only, minus some. The sample gives 150,000 to 200,000 clones, about 91% of which show up once; 0.77% is in the top ten. The participants were between about 18 and 90 years old and came from 24 US areas. Each recovered donor of Cohort 3 presented with two negative PCRs, clearance, or symptom resolution.

This TCR was sampled from a woman in her late teens or twenties who had recovered from COVID-19. The sample was PBMCs or T cells enriched from blood (not recorded which). This chain connects TRBV27 to TRBJ1-1; D is perhaps TRBD1 (5 bases). The CDR3 sequence: CASSYRIGDTEAFF. The CDR3 region has the DNA TGTGCCAGCAGTTACCGCATAGGGGACACTGAAGCTTTCTTT.